This entry is about one T cell receptor (beta chain). Its specificity is not known. Some clones are missing from TCRdb's copy, which holds only in-frame ones; the method was immunoSEQ multiplex PCR. The table records about 170,000 clones, roughly nine tenths of them present only once. The data stem from a study of T cell responses to AZD1222 COVID-19 vaccine. Study findings and constraints: Rises in breadth and depth of Spike-specific TCRs came after two AZD1222 doses.

Recipients boosted at about 4 weeks or about 12 weeks are pooled. The germline V gene has CDR1 SGDLS and CDR2 YYNGEE. Germline trimming cut 2 bases from V and 2 bases from J; bases unmatched to any gene: 5. This CDR3 spans 15 amino acids. The starting material was peripheral blood, obtained 28 days after the second AZD1222 dose. V is TRBV9 and J is TRBJ2-3, with 7 bases matching TRBD1. The TCR comes from an adult who received the AZD1222 COVID-19 vaccine. The CDR3 here is CASSVPTGPTDTQYF. DNA of the CDR3: TGTGCCAGCAGCGTCCCGACAGGGCCCACAGATACGCAGTATTTT.